The 28 T cell receptor beta chains presented below share a single source sample, sequenced in a study of cytomegalovirus exposure and HLA in healthy donors. Both 60 Vbeta primers and 13 Jbeta primers went into the PCR. The method was immunoSEQ multiplex PCR; TCRdb's version includes in-frame clones alone and lacks a portion of them. Among about 140,000 clones listed, around 81% were seen once. Sequenced material: PBMCs. The receptor set was obtained from a man aged 50 to 59 in good health and CMV-seronegative.

This chain links TRBV5-1 with TRBJ1-4; a weak D match, TRBD1 (5 bases). Deletions cut 0 bases from V and 8 bases from J, with 8 bases between. CDR3 length: 13 amino acids. CDR1 is SGHRS and CDR2 is YFSETQ in the germline V gene. The CDR3 nucleotides are TGCGCCAGCAGCTTGGATTGGGGCGAAAAACTGTTTTTT. It encodes CASSLDWGEKLFF.

The chain employs TRBV7-2 and TRBJ1-2, with D possibly being TRBD1 (6 bases). The CDR3 length is 13 residues. In germline, CDR1 is SGHTA, CDR2 FQGNSA. Trimming pared 5 bases from V and 8 bases from J, leaving 15 bases between. CDR3: CASSPRGGDGYTF. The DNA of the CDR3 is TGTGCCAGCAGCCCTAGAGGGGGGGACGGCTACACCTTC.

The chain couples TRBV5-1 to TRBJ1-1; D gene uncertain. CDR1 SGHRS and CDR2 YFSETQ come from the germline V gene. V shed 2 bases and J shed 3 bases, with 11 bases lying between them. The CDR3 consists of 14 residues. CDR3 sequence: CASSFQSADTEAFF. For the CDR3, the DNA is TGCGCCAGCAGCTTTCAATCGGCGGACACTGAAGCTTTCTTT. Complete variable domain (other parts from reference TRBV5-1 and TRBJ1-1): KAGVTQTPRYLIKTRGQQVTLSCSPISGHRSVSWYQQTPGQGLQFLFEYFSETQRNKGNFPGRFSGRQFSNSRSEMNVSTLELGDSALYLCASSFQSADTEAFFGQGTRLTVV.

This sequence joins TRBV6-1 and TRBJ2-7; 7 positions agree with TRBD2. V lost 4 bases and J lost 3; bases outside the gene matches: 6. Germline lookup yields CDR1 MNHNS and CDR2 SASEGT. This CDR3 is built from 14 residues. CDR3 loop: CASSVERDGYEQYF. The CDR3 region has the DNA TGTGCCAGCAGTGTAGAGCGGGACGGCTACGAGCAGTACTTC.

The gene calls are TRBV5-1 and TRBJ2-7; TRBD1 matches at 7 bases. This CDR3 has 14 residues. Germline CDR1 reads SGHRS; CDR2 reads YFSETQ. The V segment lost 4 bases and the J segment 6 bases; nucleotides outside the gene matches: 10. The CDR3, as DNA: TGCGCCAGCAGCCCCGGGACAGCCCTCTCCGAGCAGTACTTC. This sequence encodes CASSPGTALSEQYF.

The chain has TRBV6-5 and TRBJ1-5; 8 positions match TRBD1. This CDR3 spans 15 amino acids. The V gene's germline CDR1 is MNHEY and CDR2 SVGAGI. The ends lost 6 bases at V and 0 bases at J; junction bases unmatched: 4. The CDR3 here is CASSRTGNSNQPQHF. CDR3 DNA sequence: TGTGCCAGCAGCCGGACAGGGAATAGCAATCAGCCCCAGCATTTT.

The J gene is TRBJ2-2, the V gene TRBV5-6; the D gene is possibly TRBD2 (6 bases). Trimming took off 4 bases at V and 5 bases at J, with 18 bases between the two ends. The CDR3 has 16 amino acids. CDR1 is SGHDT and CDR2 is YYEEEE in the germline V gene. The CDR3 DNA reads as TGTGCCAGCAGCCTCCTGGGGACTGCCAATACCGGGGAGCTGTTTTTT. Protein: CASSLLGTANTGELFF.

This chain joins TRBV5-1 and TRBJ2-7; TRBD1 is a possible D gene (6 bases). The V end lost 4 bases, the J end lost 2 bases, and 13 bases lay between the germline ends. CDR1 SGHRS and CDR2 YFSETQ come from the germline V gene. The CDR3 has 14 amino acids. The CDR3 sequence: CASSRTANPYEQYF. CDR3 sequence (DNA): TGCGCCAGCAGCCGGACAGCAAATCCCTACGAGCAGTACTTC.

For this clone: The germline gene is not matched at one end of the junction; a read error may be the cause. The sample carries other DNA sequences with the same CDR3. The chain uses TRBV7-8 and TRBJ1-2; D unclear. The CDR3 extends over 13 amino acids. Germline-derived CDR1 and CDR2 are SGHVS and FQNEAQ. CDR3 sequence: CASSLRREYGYTF. CDR3 DNA sequence: TGTGCCAGTAGCTTAAGGCGGGAATATGGCTACACCTTC.

This clone showed up just a few times. The chain carries TRBV12-1 and TRBJ1-2; the D segment call TRBD1 is taken from the table without a DNA check. TRBV12-1 is flagged as a pseudogene. The CDR3 is 15 residues long. The DNA of the CDR3 is TGTGCCAGCAGCTCCAATTGTGGGTCAGGGGGTGGCTACACCTTC. Translation gives CASSSNCGSGGGYTF.

This chain joins TRBV28 and TRBJ1-4; 7 nucleotides line up with TRBD1. J gave up 10 bases and V 10 bases, and 12 bases lay outside the gene matches. CDR1 and CDR2 (germline): MDHEN, SYDVKM. The CDR3 consists of 13 residues. Here the CDR3 reads CATLLDRVGKLFF. The CDR3 DNA reads as TGTGCCACCCTACTCGACAGGGTGGGAAAACTGTTTTTT.

This clone was detected only once. The chain recombines TRBV9 with TRBJ2-7, with D possibly TRBD2 on 6 matching bases. The CDR3 totals 11 residues. V was shortened by 3 bases and J by 5 bases, with 6 bases between the two germline ends. Germline values: CDR1 SGDLS, CDR2 YYNGEE. In nucleotides, the CDR3 is TGTGCCAGCAGCGCGGGGGACGAGCAGTACTTC. Its translation: CASSAGDEQYF.

This clone showed up just a few times. This chain uses TRBV5-1 with TRBJ2-7; 7 bases are shared with TRBD2. The CDR3 runs to 15 residues. With 4 bases clipped from V and 3 bases from J, the junction kept 10 bases outside the gene matches. The germline V gene has CDR1 SGHRS and CDR2 YFSETQ. Here the CDR3 reads CASSRLGGLDYEQYF. DNA of the CDR3: TGCGCCAGCAGCAGACTTGGTGGACTAGACTACGAGCAGTACTTC.

This clone was seen a few times. The CDR3 protein is CASSLSAGTYNEQFF. The CDR3 nucleotides read TGTGCCAGCAGCTTATCCGCAGGGACCTACAATGAGCAGTTCTTC. This sequence joins TRBV7-9 and TRBJ2-1; tentatively, D is TRBD1 (5 bases). CDR1 and CDR2 from the germline V gene are SEHNR and FQNEAQ (reference sequence). The CDR3 runs to 15 residues. Trimming took off 2 bases at V and 2 bases at J, with 10 bases between the two ends. Complete variable domain (other parts from reference TRBV7-9 and TRBJ2-1): DTGVSQNPRHKITKRGQNVTFRCDPISEHNRLYWYRQTLGQGPEFLTYFQNEAQLEKSRLLSDRFSAERPKGSFSTLEIQRTEQGDSAMYLCASSLSAGTYNEQFFGPGTRLTVL.

This chain's CDR3 is CASSRYNEQFF. The CDR3 DNA is TGTGCCAGCAGCCGGTACAATGAGCAGTTCTTC. J is TRBJ2-1 and V is TRBV6-5; D gene unclear. Trimming cost V 6 bases and J 4 bases, with 4 bases left between them. CDR3 size: 11 residues. Germline CDR1 and CDR2: MNHEY and SVGAGI.

The chain couples TRBV6-1 to TRBJ1-4; perhaps TRBD1 as D (5 bases). CDR1 MNHNS and CDR2 SASEGT come from the germline V gene. The V end lost 2 bases, the J end lost 0 bases, and 10 bases lay between the germline ends. The CDR3 is 16 residues long. CDR3 sequence reads: CASSENRQTTNEKLFF. The DNA of the CDR3 is TGTGCCAGCAGTGAAAACCGACAGACAACTAATGAAAAACTGTTTTTT.

V usage is TRBV6-6 and J usage is TRBJ1-1; 10 bases agree with TRBD1. The CDR3 extends over 15 amino acids. The trim removed 7 bases at V and 2 bases at J, leaving 7 bases unmatched. Germline-derived CDR1 and CDR2 are MNHNY and SVGAGI (reference sequence). The CDR3 sequence: CASTGTGVPNTEAFF. The CDR3 DNA reads TGTGCCAGCACCGGGACAGGGGTTCCCAACACTGAAGCTTTCTTT.

The chain uses TRBV5-6 and TRBJ2-2; TRBD2 matches at 7 bases. The CDR3 contains 15 residues. After removal of 0 bases from V and 3 bases from J, the junction contained 2 bases not matched to a gene. Germline CDR1 SGHDT, CDR2 YYEEEE. The CDR3, as DNA: TGTGCCAGCAGCTTGGTGGCGGGGGACACCGGGGAGCTGTTTTTT. Encoded protein: CASSLVAGDTGELFF.

V and J are TRBV7-9 and TRBJ1-1; 9 bases map to TRBD1. Germline V lookup: CDR1 SEHNR, CDR2 FQNEAQ (reference sequence). The CDR3 totals 15 residues. Trimming cost V 3 bases and J 0 bases; bases outside gene matches: 2. Here the CDR3 DNA reads TGTGCCAGCAGCTTGACAGGGGGTATGAACACTGAAGCTTTCTTT. Its protein is CASSLTGGMNTEAFF.

The genes are TRBV7-2 and TRBJ1-1; D is ambiguous. The CDR3 consists of 15 residues. Trimming took off 0 bases at V and 2 bases at J, with 10 bases between the two ends. Per the germline V gene, CDR1 is SGHTA and CDR2 is FQGNSA. The CDR3 nucleotides are TGTGCCAGCAGCTTAGCCAACAGCTACAACACTGAAGCTTTCTTT. Amino acid sequence: CASSLANSYNTEAFF. Looking up the rest from reference TRBV7-2 and TRBJ1-1 gives the full variable domain: GAGVSQSPSNKVTEKGKDVELRCDPISGHTALYWYRQSLGQGLEFLIYFQGNSAPDKSGLPSDRFSAERTGGSVSTLTIQRTQQEDSAVYLCASSLANSYNTEAFFGQGTRLTVV.

In its sample, this clone was seen a few times. Distinct nucleotide sequences in the sample also encode this CDR3. V is TRBV18 and J is TRBJ1-1, with 8 bases lining up with TRBD1. Trimming removed 6 bases from V and 4 bases from J; junction bases left unmatched: 4. This CDR3 comprises 13 residues. The V gene's germline CDR1 is KGHSH and CDR2 LQKENI. The CDR3 reads CASSPDRGTEAFF. The DNA of the CDR3 is TGTGCCAGCTCTCCAGACAGGGGCACTGAAGCTTTCTTT.

This rearrangement joins TRBV28 to TRBJ1-6; the D is unclear. Trimming pared 6 bases from V and 1 base from J, leaving 13 bases between. CDR1 and CDR2 (germline): MDHEN, SYDVKM. This CDR3 is built from 16 residues. The CDR3 sequence: CASSLPMRSYNSPLHF. CDR3 nucleotide sequence: TGTGCCAGCAGCCTCCCAATGCGGTCCTATAATTCACCCCTCCACTTT.

The V gene is TRBV5-1, the J gene TRBJ1-2; 9 bases are a match to TRBD1. V was clipped by 4 bases and J by 8 bases; unmatched bases: 12. Germline V gives CDR1 SGHRS, CDR2 YFSETQ. The CDR3 runs to 15 residues. In nucleotides, the CDR3 is TGCGCCAGCAGCCCCGGACAGGGGAGCACAGGCGGCTACACCTTC. This codes for CASSPGQGSTGGYTF.

The chain links TRBV15 to TRBJ1-2; 7 nucleotides match TRBD1. Germline CDR1 and CDR2: LNHNV and YYDKDF (reference sequence). V lost 8 bases, J lost 4 bases, and 13 bases stayed unmatched. The CDR3 length is 15 residues. The CDR3, as DNA: TGTGCCACCCGAACCCTGAGACAGGGTGGCTATGGCTACACCTTC. Amino acids: CATRTLRQGGYGYTF.

J is TRBJ2-2 and V is TRBV14, with D possibly matching TRBD1 (6 bases). Deletions cut 3 bases from V and 10 bases from J, with 12 bases between. The germline V gene has CDR1 SGHDN and CDR2 FVKESK. This CDR3 is built from 13 residues. As DNA, the CDR3 is TGTGCCAGCAGCCAGGGACACGGCTTGGAGCTGTTTTTT. Protein product: CASSQGHGLELFF.

The rearrangement links TRBV18 to TRBJ1-1; 8 bases line up with TRBD1. After removal of 1 base from V and 1 base from J, the junction contained 8 bases not matched to a gene. Germline V lookup: CDR1 KGHSH, CDR2 LQKENI. The CDR3 is 17 amino acids. The CDR3 sequence is CASSPRFAGTGNTEAFF. The CDR3 coding sequence is TGTGCCAGCTCACCACGTTTCGCCGGGACAGGGAACACTGAAGCTTTCTTT.

Here the CDR3 DNA reads TGTGCCAGCCGGGAAGGGGGTAAAAGCTATGGCTACACCTTC. This codes for CASREGGKSYGYTF. The V gene is TRBV25-1, the J gene TRBJ1-2; tentative D call: TRBD1 (6 bases). Per germline, CDR1 MGHDK and CDR2 SYGVNS. Trimming left V 8 bases short and J 4 bases short, with 17 bases between. This CDR3 is built from 14 residues.

The V call is TRBV11-2, the J call TRBJ2-7, with TRBD1 as a possible D gene (7 bases). V lost 5 bases and J lost 0, with 17 bases in between. The CDR3 consists of 16 residues. Germline CDR1 and CDR2: SGHAT and FQNNGV. The CDR3 loop reads CASSLSSGGSSYEQYF. The CDR3 bases are TGTGCCAGCAGCCTTTCATCAGGGGGGAGCTCCTACGAGCAGTACTTC.